Shown below are 30 T cell receptor beta chains from a single sample sequenced in a study of breast tumors, draining lymph nodes, adjacent tissues. Samples came from axillary lymph nodes draining the breast cancer. TCRdb re-analysed the multiplex PCR reads in MiXCR, keeping a single row per CDR3 protein. The sample yields some 85,000 distinct CDR3 sequences, around 30% seen once. The sequenced sample was axillary lymph node tissue. These receptors all stem from a female donor with breast cancer. Some clones in this sample may be carry-over from other donors' samples.

The CDR3 DNA is TGCAGTGCTAGTTTTGGGGGGACTAGCGGGAGGTCGGATACGCAGTATTTT. Its protein is CSASFGGTSGRSDTQYF. The V call is TRBV20-1, the J call TRBJ2-3; 15 bases agree with TRBD2. The CDR3 length is 17 residues. Losses at the gene ends were 3 bases for V and 6 bases for J; bases not matched to a gene: 10. Germline CDR1 reads DFQATT; CDR2 reads SNEGSKA (reference sequence).

Many counts were recorded for this clonotype. The chain combines TRBV5-1 with TRBJ2-5; 10 bases fit TRBD2. Germline CDR1 is SGHRS and CDR2 is YFSETQ. The CDR3 sequence is 15 residues long. The trim removed 3 bases at V and 2 bases at J, leaving 4 bases unmatched. CDR3 amino acids: CASSYGLAVQETQYF. In nucleotides, the CDR3 is TGCGCCAGCAGCTACGGACTAGCGGTGCAAGAGACCCAGTACTTC.

Concerning this clonotype: A junction end diverges from the germline sequence, so it may reflect a read error. The chain carries TRBV20-1 and TRBJ2-7; weak D call: TRBD1 (6 bases). Germline CDR1 reads DFQATT; CDR2 reads SNEGSKA (reference sequence). This CDR3 contains 12 residues. This CDR3 reads CSASGGSYAQYF. The CDR3 DNA reads as TGCAGTGCTAGTGGGGGCAGCTACGCGCAGTACTTC.

There are a few counts of this clonotype. A read error may be the cause here, since a much bigger clone is one base away. The gene calls are TRBV6-5 and TRBJ1-2, with D tentatively TRBD1 (5 bases). The CDR3 has 15 amino acids. V lost 0 bases and J lost 2, with 10 bases in between. Looked up from germline, CDR1 is MNHEY and CDR2 is SVGAGI. The CDR3 reads CASSYSGAGNYGYTF. The CDR3 DNA is TGTGCCAGCAGTTACTCCGGGGCAGGCAACTATGGCTACACCTTC.

Details on this clonotype: One end of the junction varies from germline; a read error may be responsible. The genes are TRBV6-2 or TRBV6-3 and TRBJ2-2; 7 bases map to TRBD1. Germline V gene data show CDR1 as MNHEY and CDR2 as SVGEGT. CDR3 length: 17 amino acids. This chain's CDR3 is CASSPPYRGPNTGELLF. DNA of the CDR3: TGTGCCAGCAGTCCTCCCTACAGGGGCCCGAACACCGGGGAGCTGCTTTTT.

This clonotype was seen ten or more times. The chain couples TRBV6-1 to TRBJ2-5; no firm D call. This CDR3 has 12 residues. V lost 7 bases and J lost 4, with 10 bases in between. CDR1 MNHNS and CDR2 SASEGT come from the germline V gene. The CDR3 spells CASMVLPETQYF. The DNA of the CDR3 is TGTGCCAGCATGGTTCTTCCAGAGACCCAGTACTTC.

This clonotype was seen ten or more times. V is TRBV4-3 and J is TRBJ1-6, with D perhaps TRBD1 (5 bases). V was cut by 4 bases and J by 2 bases, with 18 bases left in between. Per germline, CDR1 LGHNA and CDR2 YSLEER. The CDR3 runs 18 residues. The CDR3 DNA follows: TGCGCCAGCAGCCCTTCCCAGGGTGCAGGTGCCTATAATTCACCCCTCCACTTT. Its translation: CASSPSQGAGAYNSPLHF.

This clonotype was detected ten times or more. The chain recombines TRBV20-1 with TRBJ2-1, with TRBD2 matching over 10 bases. V dropped 2 bases and J dropped 5; count of bases not matched to a gene: 3. CDR1 and CDR2 (germline): DFQATT, SNEGSKA (reference sequence). There are 14 residues in the CDR3. CDR3 DNA sequence: TGCAGTGCTAGAACACTAGCGGGAAACAATGAGCAGTTCTTC. Protein: CSARTLAGNNEQFF.

V is TRBV6-2 or TRBV6-3 and J is TRBJ2-5; 7 bases match TRBD1. Germline lookup yields CDR1 MNHEY and CDR2 SVGEGT. J lost 0 bases, V lost 5 bases, and 6 bases had no gene match. The CDR3 has 15 amino acids. The CDR3 reads CASSRTGMHQETQYF. The CDR3 DNA reads TGTGCCAGCAGTCGGACAGGAATGCACCAAGAGACCCAGTACTTC.

To note about this clonotype: A much larger clone sits a single nucleotide away, making a read error possible. The DNA of the CDR3 is TGTGCCGGCAGTTACCATCCTGACAGCTATGGCTACACCTTC. Translated: CAGSYHPDSYGYTF. The genes are TRBV6-5 and TRBJ1-2, with TRBD1 as a possible D gene (5 bases). The germline V gene has CDR1 MNHEY and CDR2 SVGAGI. The CDR3 sequence is 14 residues long.

This clonotype was recorded at least ten times. This chain links TRBV6-1 with TRBJ2-5, with D possibly matching TRBD2 (6 bases). Germline V gene lookup returns CDR1 MNHNS and CDR2 SASEGT. This CDR3 has 13 amino acids. V lost 8 bases and J 5 bases, leaving 15 bases between the germline ends. The CDR3 DNA follows: TGTGCCAGCGAGGAGGGCCGGCAGGAGACCCAGTACTTC. Translation gives CASEEGRQETQYF.

Many counts were recorded for this clonotype. This CDR3 reads CASSLGSASPKETQYF. The DNA for the CDR3 is TGCGCCAGCAGCTTGGGTTCCGCCAGCCCAAAAGAGACCCAGTACTTC. The chain links TRBV5-1 to TRBJ2-5; D gene unclear. Germline CDR1 and CDR2: SGHRS and YFSETQ. V lost 0 bases, J lost 3 bases, and 15 bases lay in between. The CDR3 is 16 residues long.

This clonotype was observed a few times. The V gene is TRBV3-1, the J gene TRBJ2-5; D could derive from TRBD1 or TRBD2 (5 bases each). Germline CDR1 LGHDT, CDR2 YNNKEL (reference sequence). The CDR3 is 15 residues long. Deletions cut 4 bases from V and 5 bases from J, with 17 bases between. The CDR3 coding sequence is TGTGCCAGCAGCCCCCGCGGTCGGGACCGGGAGACCCAGTACTTC. It translates to CASSPRGRDRETQYF.

The V call is TRBV12-3 or TRBV12-4, the J call TRBJ1-1, with 11 bases that match TRBD1. CDR3 length equals 14 residues. Unmatched junction bases numbered 5, after V lost 5 bases and J lost 6 bases. CDR3 region: CASSRTGGWAEAFF. CDR3 bases: TGTGCCAGCAGTAGGACAGGGGGCTGGGCTGAAGCTTTCTTT.

Concerning this clonotype: At one boundary the junction diverges from the germline segment, which might be a read error. The gene calls are TRBV7-2 and TRBJ2-4, with D unresolved. The CDR3 consists of 15 residues. Germline V CDR1 and CDR2: SGHTA, FQGNSA. Written as DNA, the CDR3 is TGTGCCAGCAGCAGGCTGGGGTCCTTAAAAAACATTCAGCACTTC. Translation gives CASSRLGSLKNIQHF.

The sample holds many counts of this clonotype. The chain links TRBV11-1 to TRBJ2-1; 8 nucleotides match TRBD1. Germline CDR1 is SGHAT and CDR2 is FQDESV (reference sequence). J was trimmed by 0 bases and V by 2 bases; bases with no gene match: 6. This CDR3 has 17 residues. CDR3 amino acids: CASSLRTGHSSYNEQFF. The CDR3 bases are TGTGCCAGCAGCTTACGGACAGGGCATAGCTCCTACAATGAGCAGTTCTTC.

V usage is TRBV6-5 and J usage is TRBJ2-1; TRBD2 is a possible D gene (5 bases). CDR3 length: 15 residues. The ends were cut back, 0 bases at V and 5 bases at J, with 11 bases in the middle. Germline CDR1 MNHEY, CDR2 SVGAGI. CDR3 sequence (DNA): TGTGCCAGCAGTTACTCTAGCGAGAGCCACAATGAGCAGTTCTTC. It is translated as CASSYSSESHNEQFF.

The sample holds many counts of this clonotype. The chain is built from TRBV20-1 and TRBJ2-3; TRBD2 might be the D (7 bases). CDR1 and CDR2 from the germline V gene are DFQATT and SNEGSKA (reference sequence). The CDR3 is 16 amino acids. Trimming stripped 3 bases from V and 0 bases from J, with 16 bases between. The CDR3 nucleotides read TGCAGTGCTAGTGGGGGGGGCGGAGGTAGCACAGATACGCAGTATTTT. Translating gives CSASGGGGGSTDTQYF.

This clonotype was observed a few times. This chain links TRBV6-2 or TRBV6-3 with TRBJ2-1, with D unresolved. The CDR3 is 13 residues long. V lost 4 bases and J lost 6, with 10 bases in between. CDR1 MNHEY and CDR2 SVGEGT come from the germline V gene. The CDR3 DNA reads TGTGCCAGCAGTTCGGAAGGGTTCAATGAGCAGTTCTTC. Translating gives CASSSEGFNEQFF.

Ten or more counts support this clonotype. The germline gene is not matched at one end of the junction; a read error may be the cause. The chain recombines TRBV6-2 or TRBV6-3 with TRBJ2-5, with 8 bases aligning to TRBD1. The CDR3 sequence is 14 residues long. Germline-derived CDR1 and CDR2 are MNHEY and SVGEGT. The chain's CDR3 is CASSSGTGLDGSDF. CDR3 coding DNA: TGTGCCAGCAGCTCCGGGACAGGATTGGATGGAAGTGACTTC.

About this clonotype itself: Just one base apart from a much larger clone, this may be a read error. The J gene is TRBJ2-3, the V gene TRBV6-5; 7 nucleotides line up with TRBD1. CDR3 size: 14 residues. The germline V gene encodes CDR1 MNHEY and CDR2 SVGAGI. After removal of 5 bases from V and 4 bases from J, the junction contained 6 bases not matched to a gene. CDR3: CASSHNTGADTQYF. The CDR3 nucleotides read TGTGCCAGCAGTCACAATACAGGGGCAGATACGCAGTATTTT.

Many counts were recorded for this clonotype. V and J are TRBV7-8 and TRBJ2-5; D could derive from TRBD1 or TRBD2 (6 bases each). The V gene lost 1 base and the J gene lost 1 base, with 10 bases spanning the gap. The length of the CDR3 is 15 residues. The germline V gene has CDR1 SGHVS and CDR2 FQNEAQ. The CDR3 sequence is CASSLDGGRQETQYF. DNA for the CDR3: TGTGCCAGCAGCTTAGATGGGGGGCGCCAAGAGACCCAGTACTTC.

Notes on this clonotype: This may stem from a read error, because a much larger clone lies one nucleotide away. This chain joins TRBV7-6 and TRBJ1-1; D is unresolved. The V gene's germline CDR1 is SGHVS and CDR2 FNYEAQ. This CDR3 has 12 amino acids. The V gene lost 8 bases and the J gene lost 3 bases, with 10 bases spanning the gap. For the CDR3, the DNA is TGTGCCAGCGGCTCCTCGGACACTGAAGCTTTCTTT. Protein product: CASGSSDTEAFF.

Ten or more counts support this clonotype. The chain couples TRBV20-1 to TRBJ2-1; 11 bases are a match to TRBD2. Germline V gene sequence: CDR1 DFQATT, CDR2 SNEGSKA (reference sequence). CDR3 length: 15 amino acids. V lost 5 bases to trimming and J lost 6 bases; unmatched junction nucleotides: 9. CDR3 nucleotides: TGCAGTGCTCAGCTAACTAGCGGGAGTCGCAATGAGCAGTTCTTC. This codes for CSAQLTSGSRNEQFF.

The chain carries TRBV29-1 and TRBJ2-5; tentatively, D is TRBD1 or TRBD2 (5 bases each). Per the germline V gene, CDR1 is SQVTM and CDR2 is ANQGSEA. Trimming shortened V by 8 bases and J by 2 bases, and 18 bases separated the two germline ends. The CDR3 runs 14 residues. The CDR3 protein is CSLGVGAAQETQYF. CDR3 sequence (DNA): TGCAGCTTGGGGGTTGGAGCGGCGCAAGAGACCCAGTACTTC.

This clonotype was seen repeatedly, ten times or more. The chain employs TRBV20-1 and TRBJ2-7, with D unclear. CDR3 size: 11 residues. V was shortened by 6 bases and J by 2 bases, with 8 bases between the two germline ends. Germline V gene data show CDR1 as DFQATT and CDR2 as SNEGSKA (reference sequence). The CDR3 is CSAARTYEQYF. CDR3 DNA sequence: TGCAGTGCGGCAAGGACCTACGAGCAGTACTTC.

This clonotype has at least ten counts. The chain recombines TRBV3-1 with TRBJ1-2; no firm D call. Per the germline V gene, CDR1 is LGHDT and CDR2 is YNNKEL (reference sequence). The V gene lost 1 base and the J gene lost 14 bases, with 11 bases spanning the gap. The CDR3 consists of 11 residues. The CDR3 protein is CASSQATTRTF. CDR3 DNA: TGTGCCAGCAGCCAAGCGACCACTCGGACCTTC.

This chain links TRBV9 with TRBJ1-5; 7 nucleotides agree with TRBD1. V was clipped by 0 bases and J by 5 bases; unmatched bases: 2. The germline V gene encodes CDR1 SGDLS and CDR2 YYNGEE. The CDR3 runs to 14 residues. The CDR3 loop reads CASSVGQGDQPQHF. The CDR3 DNA sequence: TGTGCCAGCAGCGTAGGACAGGGTGATCAGCCCCAGCATTTT.

The V call is TRBV5-1, the J call TRBJ1-3; possible D gene TRBD1, 6 bases. The V end lost 1 base, the J end lost 2 bases, and 7 bases lay between the germline ends. This CDR3 region has 14 residues. Germline CDR1 SGHRS, CDR2 YFSETQ. CDR3 nucleotide sequence: TGCGCCAGCAGCTTGAACAGGGCTGGAAACACCATATATTTT. The encoded protein is CASSLNRAGNTIYF.

This clonotype was seen repeatedly, ten times or more. V and J are TRBV6-6 and TRBJ2-1; 13 positions match TRBD2. The V and J ends lost 0 bases and 10 bases, in that order; junction bases with no gene match: 0. Germline V CDR1 and CDR2: MNHNY, SVGAGI (reference sequence). This CDR3 contains 14 residues. CDR3: CASSYSGLAGEQFF. CDR3 DNA sequence: TGTGCCAGCAGTTACTCGGGACTAGCGGGGGAGCAGTTCTTC.